The 32 T cell receptor beta chains presented below share a single source sample, sequenced in a study of OX40 agonist ivuxolimab in advanced cancers. The data were produced by immunoSEQ multiplex PCR, yet TCRdb's version contains in-frame clones alone and is incomplete. The table lists about 100,000 clones, 85% to 90% of them singletons. Here the sequenced sample was CD4+ or CD8+ T cells sorted from blood, taken in a trial of the OX40 agonist ivuxolimab. These receptors all stem from an adult with an advanced solid tumor such as melanoma, head and neck, liver or kidney cancer.

This clone was seen only once. The chain recombines TRBV6-4 with TRBJ1-2; 8 positions agree with TRBD1. CDR3 length equals 13 residues. The trim removed 3 bases at V and 4 bases at J, leaving 1 base unmatched. CDR1 is MRHNA, CDR2 SNTAGT, per germline. The CDR3 here is CASSEQGGYGYTF. In DNA, the CDR3 is TGTGCCAGCAGTGAACAGGGGGGCTATGGCTACACCTTC.

The V call is TRBV5-1, the J call TRBJ2-7; 8 nucleotides match TRBD2. The germline V gene has CDR1 SGHRS and CDR2 YFSETQ. The junction had 2 bases not matched to a gene; V was cut back by 0 bases and J by 0 bases. The length of the CDR3 is 15 residues. The chain's CDR3 is CASSLVTSGSYEQYF. CDR3 coding DNA: TGCGCCAGCAGCTTGGTCACTAGCGGCTCCTACGAGCAGTACTTC.

The gene calls are TRBV30 and TRBJ2-5; the D gene is possibly TRBD2 (7 bases). This CDR3 region has 13 residues. V lost 2 bases, J lost 5 bases, and 12 bases lay in between. Per the germline V gene, CDR1 is GTSNPN and CDR2 is SVGIG (reference sequence). The CDR3, as DNA: TGTGCCTGGAGTACACGGGGGGCGGAGACCCAGTACTTC. This translates into CAWSTRGAETQYF.

In this sample, this clone turned up once. The CDR3 DNA is TGTGCCAGCAGCTTATCAACTAGTTCAGATACGCAGTATTTT. Translated, it gives CASSLSTSSDTQYF. V is TRBV7-9 and J is TRBJ2-3; D is perhaps TRBD2 (5 bases). CDR1 is SEHNR, CDR2 FQNEAQ, per germline (reference sequence). V dropped 2 bases and J dropped 4 bases, with 10 bases sitting between them. The CDR3 sequence is 14 residues long.

The rearrangement joins TRBV5-1 to TRBJ1-2, with unresolved D. V lost 0 bases to trimming and J lost 2 bases, with 5 bases between them. Per the germline V gene, CDR1 is SGHRS and CDR2 is YFSETQ. The length of the CDR3 is 13 residues. CDR3 amino acids: CASSLGGNYGYTF. CDR3 nucleotides: TGCGCCAGCAGCTTGGGAGGCAACTATGGCTACACCTTC.

This chain uses TRBV5-4 with TRBJ2-7, with a possible D match to TRBD2 (6 bases). The CDR3 contains 11 residues. V lost 5 bases and J lost 6, with 9 bases in between. Per germline, CDR1 SGHNT and CDR2 YYREEE (reference sequence). This CDR3 is CASSRGSEQYF. CDR3 in DNA: TGTGCCAGCAGTCGGGGGAGCGAGCAGTACTTC.

The chain employs TRBV28 and TRBJ2-5, with D maybe TRBD2 (5 bases). The assigned J gene may be wrong: the sequence end matches TRBJ2-7 better. This CDR3 has 12 amino acids. The V gene's germline CDR1 is MDHEN and CDR2 SYDVKM. The CDR3 DNA is TGTGCCAGCAGTTTATGGAGGGACGAGCAGTACTTC. It yields the protein CASSLWRDEQYF.

This chain uses TRBV6-4 with TRBJ2-1; perhaps TRBD2 as D (6 bases). This CDR3 spans 15 amino acids. Per the germline V gene, CDR1 is MRHNA and CDR2 is SNTAGT. V gave up 4 bases and J gave up 6 bases, with 16 bases separating them. CDR3 nucleotide sequence: TGTGCCAGCAGTGTAGAGACACTAGCTGGCAATGAGCAGTTCTTC. This sequence encodes CASSVETLAGNEQFF.

V gene TRBV11-3 combines with J gene TRBJ2-3, with TRBD1 matching 7 bases. Looked up from germline, CDR1 is SGHNT and CDR2 is YENEEA. The J segment lost 1 base and the V segment lost 4 bases, leaving 2 bases of the junction unmatched. CDR3 length: 14 amino acids. The CDR3 protein is CASSSGTGTDTQYF. Written as DNA, the CDR3 is TGTGCCAGCAGCTCGGGGACAGGCACAGATACGCAGTATTTT.

The chain recombines TRBV18 with TRBJ1-1; 8 nucleotides agree with TRBD1. The germline CDR1 and CDR2 sequences are KGHSH and LQKENI. Losses at the gene ends were 3 bases for V and 5 bases for J; bases not matched to a gene: 14. This CDR3 is built from 17 residues. For the CDR3, the DNA is TGTGCCAGCTCACCTCTCGGCAGGGGGCGTGGAGGTACTGAAGCTTTCTTT. Its translation: CASSPLGRGRGGTEAFF.

The chain employs TRBV7-9 and TRBJ2-7; TRBD1 matches at 7 bases. The germline V gene has CDR1 SEHNR and CDR2 FQNEAQ (reference sequence). This CDR3 comprises 15 residues. The J segment lost 5 bases and the V segment lost 1 base, leaving 8 bases of the junction unmatched. The CDR3 nucleotides are TGTGCCAGCAGCTTAGTAAGGGGGCGAACCAACGAGCAGTACTTC. It codes for CASSLVRGRTNEQYF.

J is TRBJ1-2 and V is TRBV6-6; TRBD1 is a possible D gene (5 bases). Trimming stripped 7 bases from V and 6 bases from J, with 15 bases between. Germline loops: CDR1 MNHNY, CDR2 SVGAGI (reference sequence). This CDR3 is 13 amino acids long. The CDR3 loop reads CASTTTAHNGYTF. Written as DNA, the CDR3 is TGTGCCAGCACCACGACAGCGCACAATGGCTACACCTTC.

The V call is TRBV4-1, the J call TRBJ1-1, with D possibly matching TRBD1 (5 bases). The CDR3 covers 19 residues. V was cut by 0 bases and J by 2 bases, with 22 bases left in between. Germline V gene lookup returns CDR1 MGHRA and CDR2 YSYEKL. CDR3 DNA sequence: TGCGCCAGCAGCCAAGATCCCCGGAACTCGGGGGGGGTAAACACTGAAGCTTTCTTT. As protein: CASSQDPRNSGGVNTEAFF.

The J gene is TRBJ2-7, the V gene TRBV2; 13 nucleotides agree with TRBD2. Trimming cost V 8 bases and J 2 bases; bases outside gene matches: 3. The CDR3 sequence is 14 residues long. Germline V gene lookup returns CDR1 SNHLY and CDR2 FYNNEI. As DNA, the CDR3 is TGTGCCAGCGCAGGGACTAGCGGGACCTACGAGCAGTACTTC. Amino acids: CASAGTSGTYEQYF.

CDR3 bases: TGTGCCAGCAGTGCAGGATCGGGACTGAAGTCCTACGAGCAGTACTTC. This codes for CASSAGSGLKSYEQYF. The rearrangement links TRBV25-1 to TRBJ2-7; D may be TRBD2 (6 bases). The CDR3 sequence is 16 residues long. The ends were cut back, 4 bases at V and 1 base at J, with 17 bases in the middle. CDR1 and CDR2 from the germline V gene are MGHDK and SYGVNS.

The V gene is TRBV27, the J gene TRBJ1-1; possibly TRBD1 for D (5 bases). The germline CDR1 and CDR2 sequences are MNHEY and SMNVEV (reference sequence). V was shortened by 4 bases and J by 11 bases, with 23 bases between the two germline ends. This CDR3 region has 15 residues. The CDR3 sequence is CASSSRVGLDFWAFF. DNA of the CDR3: TGTGCCAGCAGTTCCAGGGTGGGTTTGGATTTTTGGGCTTTCTTT.

The V gene is TRBV7-8, the J gene TRBJ2-5; weak D call: TRBD2 (6 bases). The J call may be mistaken, given a closer DNA end match to TRBJ2-7. The CDR3 sequence is 16 residues long. The germline gives CDR1 SGHVS, CDR2 FQNEAQ. CDR3 nucleotide sequence: TGTGCCAGCAGCTTAGCTCGGCTAGGAGGGTCCTACGAGCAGTACTTC. Translating it yields CASSLARLGGSYEQYF.

The J gene is TRBJ1-1, the V gene TRBV5-1, with a possible D match to TRBD1 (5 bases). The CDR3 runs to 14 residues. Germline CDR1 and CDR2: SGHRS and YFSETQ. With 0 bases removed from V and 3 bases from J, the gap between germline ends came to 9 bases. The CDR3 here is CASSLGQKDTEAFF. The CDR3 bases are TGCGCCAGCAGCTTGGGACAGAAGGACACTGAAGCTTTCTTT. Variable domain in full (rest from reference TRBV5-1 and TRBJ1-1): KAGVTQTPRYLIKTRGQQVTLSCSPISGHRSVSWYQQTPGQGLQFLFEYFSETQRNKGNFPGRFSGRQFSNSRSEMNVSTLELGDSALYLCASSLGQKDTEAFFGQGTRLTVV.

The V and J genes are TRBV6-1 and TRBJ2-3; TRBD1 aligns across 8 bases. Germline assignment: CDR1 MNHNS and CDR2 SASEGT. After removal of 4 bases from V and 2 bases from J, the junction contained 11 bases not matched to a gene. The CDR3 totals 17 residues. In DNA form, the CDR3 reads TGTGCCAGCAGTGTTCGGACAGGGCGTGTTATCACAGATACGCAGTATTTT. This encodes CASSVRTGRVITDTQYF.

V usage is TRBV5-6 and J usage is TRBJ2-3, with D tentatively TRBD2 (5 bases). From germline, CDR1 is SGHDT and CDR2 YYEEEE. There are 15 residues in the CDR3. V dropped 5 bases and J dropped 0 bases, with 13 bases sitting between them. In DNA form, the CDR3 reads TGTGCCAGCAGTCGCGCCGGGGATAGCACAGATACGCAGTATTTT. It is translated as CASSRAGDSTDTQYF. The full variable domain, in which reference TRBV5-6 and TRBJ2-3 provide the parts outside the CDR3, is DAGVTQSPTHLIKTRGQQVTLRCSPKSGHDTVSWYQQALGQGPQFIFQYYEEEERQRGNFPDRFSGHQFPNYSSELNVNALLLGDSALYLCASSRAGDSTDTQYFGPGTRLTVL.

This chain joins TRBV2 and TRBJ1-2, with unresolved D. The length of the CDR3 is 12 residues. Trimming took 4 bases from V and 2 from J, leaving 5 bases between them. Germline CDR1 is SNHLY and CDR2 is FYNNEI. The CDR3 spells CASSVTNYGYTF. For the CDR3, the DNA is TGTGCCAGCAGTGTTACCAACTATGGCTACACCTTC.

This chain joins TRBV18 and TRBJ1-2, with a tentative D call TRBD1 (5 bases). The CDR3 spans 14 residues. CDR1 and CDR2 from the germline V gene are KGHSH and LQKENI. Trimming took 6 bases from V and 4 from J, leaving 15 bases between them. CDR3 sequence reads: CASSIRQPLYGYTF. CDR3 coding DNA: TGTGCCAGCTCTATTCGACAGCCTCTCTATGGCTACACCTTC.

The chain combines TRBV11-2 with TRBJ2-3; 7 positions match TRBD1. Germline CDR1 is SGHAT and CDR2 is FQNNGV. Losses at the gene ends were 6 bases for V and 0 bases for J; bases not matched to a gene: 6. CDR3 length equals 15 residues. This CDR3 is CASSYDRVSTDTQYF. The CDR3 coding sequence is TGTGCCAGCAGTTATGACAGGGTCAGCACAGATACGCAGTATTTT.

The rearrangement links TRBV7-2 to TRBJ2-3; D is perhaps TRBD1 (5 bases). The V and J ends lost 5 bases and 6 bases respectively, with 15 bases between them. The length of the CDR3 is 14 residues. Germline V lookup: CDR1 SGHTA, CDR2 FQGNSA. CDR3 loop: CASSPRQFSDTQYF. CDR3 bases: TGTGCCAGCAGCCCCCGACAGTTCTCGGATACGCAGTATTTT.

This sequence joins TRBV5-8 and TRBJ1-2; D ambiguous. The germline V and J ends were trimmed by 0 bases and 0 bases, with 6 bases remaining between them. The germline V gene has CDR1 SGHTS and CDR2 YDEGEE. The length of the CDR3 is 14 residues. CDR3 sequence: CASSLGQPNYGYTF. The CDR3 DNA sequence: TGTGCCAGCAGCTTGGGCCAGCCTAACTATGGCTACACCTTC.

This clone was counted a single time. The genes are TRBV9 and TRBJ2-1, with TRBD1 matching over 7 bases. CDR1 is SGDLS and CDR2 is YYNGEE in the germline V gene. The V gene end was trimmed by 3 bases and the J gene end by 5 bases; junction bases not matched to a gene: 14. The CDR3 covers 17 residues. The CDR3 region has the DNA TGTGCCAGCAGCGACCCACGGGACAGAGGTCTAGACAATGAGCAGTTCTTC. Its translation is CASSDPRDRGLDNEQFF.

As concerns this clone: Relative to the germline gene, one junction end is altered; a read error may explain this. Other DNA sequences in this specimen translate into the identical CDR3. V and J are TRBV19 and TRBJ1-2, with 8 bases identical to TRBD1. The V gene's germline CDR1 is LNHDA and CDR2 SQIVND (reference sequence). CDR3 length: 13 residues. CDR3 loop: CASSATGDYGYTF. CDR3 nucleotides: TGTGCTAGTAGTGCGACAGGGGACTATGGCTACACCTTC.

In this sample, this clone turned up a few times. The chain has TRBV10-2 and TRBJ1-3, with a weak D call TRBD1 (6 bases). With 5 bases removed from V and 0 bases from J, the gap between germline ends came to 14 bases. The germline CDR1 and CDR2 sequences are WSHSY and SAAADI. The CDR3 covers 16 residues. The CDR3 DNA follows: TGCGCCAGCAGTACTCACCGGGACAACTCTGGAAACACCATATATTTT. This encodes CASSTHRDNSGNTIYF.

J is TRBJ1-3 and V is TRBV6-5; maybe TRBD1 (6 bases). The germline V gene encodes CDR1 MNHEY and CDR2 SVGAGI. Trimming took off 2 bases at V and 3 bases at J, with 8 bases between the two ends. There are 14 residues in the CDR3. The CDR3: CASSYGQRGNTIYF. The CDR3 DNA follows: TGTGCCAGCAGTTACGGACAGCGTGGAAACACCATATATTTT.

The V gene is TRBV5-6, the J gene TRBJ1-2; TRBD1 might be the D (6 bases). The CDR3 totals 14 residues. Trimming left V 4 bases short and J 4 bases short, with 14 bases between. The germline gives CDR1 SGHDT, CDR2 YYEEEE. The CDR3 nucleotides read TGTGCCAGCAGCGACTCAGGGGACCCCTATGGCTACACCTTC. Residues: CASSDSGDPYGYTF.

This sequence joins TRBV11-1 and TRBJ1-1; 7 positions agree with TRBD1. The CDR3 sequence is 14 residues long. CDR1 SGHAT and CDR2 FQDESV come from the germline V gene (reference sequence). V gave up 6 bases and J gave up 3 bases; unmatched junction bases: 7. The CDR3 DNA reads as TGTGCCAGCAGAGACAGGGCTTTTCACACTGAAGCTTTCTTT. The encoded protein is CASRDRAFHTEAFF. The full variable domain, in which reference TRBV11-1 and TRBJ1-1 provide the parts outside the CDR3, is EAEVAQSPRYKITEKSQAVAFWCDPISGHATLYWYRQILGQGPELLVQFQDESVVDDSQLPKDRFSAERLKGVDSTLKIQPAELGDSAMYLCASRDRAFHTEAFFGQGTRLTVV.

The chain employs TRBV18 and TRBJ2-7, with TRBD2 identical over 8 bases. The CDR3 has 15 amino acids. The V and J ends lost 5 bases and 2 bases, in that order; junction bases with no gene match: 8. Germline V gene lookup returns CDR1 KGHSH and CDR2 LQKENI. The DNA for the CDR3 is TGTGCCAGCTCATCAACTAGCGGAGGGGCCTACGAGCAGTACTTC. Its translation is CASSSTSGGAYEQYF.